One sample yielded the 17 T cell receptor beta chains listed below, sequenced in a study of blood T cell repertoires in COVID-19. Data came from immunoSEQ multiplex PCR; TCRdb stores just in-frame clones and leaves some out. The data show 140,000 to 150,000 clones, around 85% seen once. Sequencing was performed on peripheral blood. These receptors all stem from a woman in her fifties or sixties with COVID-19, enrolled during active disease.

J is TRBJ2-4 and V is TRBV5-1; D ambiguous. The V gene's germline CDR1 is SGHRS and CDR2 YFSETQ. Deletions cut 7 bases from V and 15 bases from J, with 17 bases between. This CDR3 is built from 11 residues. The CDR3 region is CASGLDGFLYF. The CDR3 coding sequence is TGCGCCAGCGGTTTAGACGGGTTCCTGTACTTC.

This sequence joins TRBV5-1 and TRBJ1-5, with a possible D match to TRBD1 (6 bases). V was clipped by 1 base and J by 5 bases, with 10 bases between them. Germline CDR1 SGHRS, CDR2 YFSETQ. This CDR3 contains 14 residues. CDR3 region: CASSLLGADQPQHF. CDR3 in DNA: TGCGCCAGCAGCTTGTTGGGGGCCGATCAGCCCCAGCATTTT.

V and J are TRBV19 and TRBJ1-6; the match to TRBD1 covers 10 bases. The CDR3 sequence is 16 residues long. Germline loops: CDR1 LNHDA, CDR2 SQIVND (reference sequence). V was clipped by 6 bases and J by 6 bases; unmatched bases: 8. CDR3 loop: CASSAGGTGANSPLHF. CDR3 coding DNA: TGTGCCAGTAGCGCGGGTGGGACAGGGGCTAATTCACCCCTCCACTTT.

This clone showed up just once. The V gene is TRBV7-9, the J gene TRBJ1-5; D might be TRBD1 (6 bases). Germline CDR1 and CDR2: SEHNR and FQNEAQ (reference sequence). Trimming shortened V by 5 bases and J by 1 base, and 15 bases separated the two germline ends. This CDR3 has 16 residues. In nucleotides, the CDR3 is TGTGCCAGCAGCATACAGGGCTGGGTAAGCAATCAGCCCCAGCATTTT. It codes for CASSIQGWVSNQPQHF.

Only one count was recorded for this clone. The chain's CDR3 is CSVPGRGYGYTF. CDR3 DNA: TGCAGCGTCCCAGGGCGAGGATATGGCTACACCTTC. The rearrangement uses TRBV29-1 and TRBJ1-2, with D possibly being TRBD1 (5 bases). Germline CDR1 is SQVTM and CDR2 is ANQGSEA. The V end lost 6 bases, the J end lost 5 bases, and 13 bases lay between the germline ends. This CDR3 is 12 amino acids long.

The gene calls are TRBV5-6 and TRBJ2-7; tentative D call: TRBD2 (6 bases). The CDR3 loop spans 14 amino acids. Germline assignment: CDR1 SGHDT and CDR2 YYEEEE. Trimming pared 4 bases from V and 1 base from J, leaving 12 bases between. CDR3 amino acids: CASSGGTMSYEQYF. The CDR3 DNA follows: TGTGCCAGCAGCGGGGGGACGATGTCCTACGAGCAGTACTTC.

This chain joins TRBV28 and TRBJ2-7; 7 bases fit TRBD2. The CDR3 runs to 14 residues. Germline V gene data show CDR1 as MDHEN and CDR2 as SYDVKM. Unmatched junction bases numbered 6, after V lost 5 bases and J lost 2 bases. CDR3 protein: CASSPLRGAYEQYF. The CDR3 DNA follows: TGTGCCAGCAGTCCTCTTCGGGGGGCCTACGAGCAGTACTTC.

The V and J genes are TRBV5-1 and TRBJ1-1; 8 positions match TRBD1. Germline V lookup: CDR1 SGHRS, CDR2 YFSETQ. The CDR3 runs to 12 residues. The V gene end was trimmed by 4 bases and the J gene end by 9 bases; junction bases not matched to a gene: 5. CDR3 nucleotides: TGCGCCAGCAGCCGAAGACAGGGGCAAGCTTTCTTT. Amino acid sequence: CASSRRQGQAFF.

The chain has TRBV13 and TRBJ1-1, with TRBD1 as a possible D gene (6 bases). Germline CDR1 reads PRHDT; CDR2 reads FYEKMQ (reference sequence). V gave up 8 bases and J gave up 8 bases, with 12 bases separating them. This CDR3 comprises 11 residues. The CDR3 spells CASAFTGEAFF. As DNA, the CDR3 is TGTGCCAGCGCATTCACAGGGGAAGCTTTCTTT.

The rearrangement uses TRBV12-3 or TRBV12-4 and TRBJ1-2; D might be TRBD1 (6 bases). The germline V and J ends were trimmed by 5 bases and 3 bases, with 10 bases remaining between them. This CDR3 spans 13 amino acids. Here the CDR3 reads CASSTDSYYGYTF. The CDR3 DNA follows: TGTGCCAGCAGTACGGACAGCTACTATGGCTACACCTTC.

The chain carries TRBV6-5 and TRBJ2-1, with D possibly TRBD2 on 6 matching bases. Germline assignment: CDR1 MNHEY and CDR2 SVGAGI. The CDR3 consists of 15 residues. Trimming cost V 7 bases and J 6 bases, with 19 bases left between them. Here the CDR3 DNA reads TGTGCCAGCACCTTAGCCCAGGGACTCGGCAATGAGCAGTTCTTC. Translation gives CASTLAQGLGNEQFF.

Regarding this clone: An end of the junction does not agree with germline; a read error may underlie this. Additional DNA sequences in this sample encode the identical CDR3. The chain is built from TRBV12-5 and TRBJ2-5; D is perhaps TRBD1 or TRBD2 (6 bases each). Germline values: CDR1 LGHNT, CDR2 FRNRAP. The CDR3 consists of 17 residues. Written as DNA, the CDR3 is TGTGCTAGGGGTTTGGGGGGCACCGGAGGGGAACAAGAGACCCAGTACTTC. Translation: CARGLGGTGGEQETQYF.

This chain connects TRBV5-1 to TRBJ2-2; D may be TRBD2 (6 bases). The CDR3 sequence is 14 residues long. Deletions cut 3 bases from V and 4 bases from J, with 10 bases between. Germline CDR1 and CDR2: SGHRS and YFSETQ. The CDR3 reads CASSSQGGTGELFF. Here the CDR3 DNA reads TGCGCCAGCAGCTCGCAGGGAGGCACCGGGGAGCTGTTTTTT.

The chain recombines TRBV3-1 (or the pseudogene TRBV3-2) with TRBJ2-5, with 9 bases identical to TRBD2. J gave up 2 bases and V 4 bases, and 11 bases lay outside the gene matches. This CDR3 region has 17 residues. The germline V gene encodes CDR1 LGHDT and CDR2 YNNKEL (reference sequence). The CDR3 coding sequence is TGTGCCAGCAGCCCTACTATAGCGGGGGCCCTACAAGAGACCCAGTACTTC. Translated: CASSPTIAGALQETQYF.

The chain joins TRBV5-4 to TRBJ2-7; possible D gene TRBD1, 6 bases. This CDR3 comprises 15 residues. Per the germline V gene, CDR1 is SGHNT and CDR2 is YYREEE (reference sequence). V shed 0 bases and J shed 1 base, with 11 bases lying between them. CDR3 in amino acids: CASSLADSPSYEQYF. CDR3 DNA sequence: TGTGCCAGCAGCTTGGCGGACAGCCCGTCCTACGAGCAGTACTTC.

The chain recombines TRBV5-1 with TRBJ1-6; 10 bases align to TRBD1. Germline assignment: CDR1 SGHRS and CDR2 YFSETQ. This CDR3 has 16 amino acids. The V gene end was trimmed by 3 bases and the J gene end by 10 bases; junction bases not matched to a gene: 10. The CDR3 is CASSSGQGTPSSPLHF. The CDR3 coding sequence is TGCGCCAGCAGCTCGGGACAGGGGACTCCTAGCTCACCCCTCCACTTT.

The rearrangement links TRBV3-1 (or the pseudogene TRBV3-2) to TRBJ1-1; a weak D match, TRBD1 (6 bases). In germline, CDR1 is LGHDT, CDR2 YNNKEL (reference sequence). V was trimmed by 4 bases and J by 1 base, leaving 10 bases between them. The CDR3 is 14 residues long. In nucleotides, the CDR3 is TGTGCCAGCAGCCGTCACAGGGAGAACACTGAAGCTTTCTTT. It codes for CASSRHRENTEAFF.